Listed below are T cell receptor beta chains from one sample, sequenced in a study of beta chain features in type 1 diabetes. Sequencing was performed with immunoSEQ multiplex PCR; in TCRdb, only in-frame clones are kept and a portion is missing. The sample holds around 500,000 clones, over 10% seen once. Sequencing was performed on naive CD4+ T cells from blood. The receptor source for this set is a woman younger than 35 in good health. Both conserved end residues are part of each CDR3. The D gene is left open where the match is weak. Clone size is shown for a subset of rows, as once, few, many or a class of expanded clone.

V	size	J	D	DNA	CDR3
TRBV15	few	TRBJ2-7	TRBD2	TGTGCCACCAGCAGAGCAATCTTAGCGGGAGGCTACGAGCAGTACTTC	CATSRAILAGGYEQYF
TRBV15	NA	TRBJ1-2	NA	TGTGCCACCAGTCTCAAGGGGCCTTATGGCTACACCTTC	CATSLKGPYGYTF
TRBV2	few	TRBJ2-5	TRBD1	TGTGCCAGCTTAGGGACAGGTAACGCGAGGGAGACCCAGTACTTC	CASLGTGNARETQYF
TRBV9	NA	TRBJ2-3	TRBD2	TGTGCCAGCAGCGAGACTAGCCCAGATACGCAGTATTTT	CASSETSPDTQYF
TRBV7-8	NA	TRBJ2-7	NA	TGTGCCAGCAGCTTTAGCGGATCCTACGAGCAGTACTTC	CASSFSGSYEQYF
TRBV9	few	TRBJ2-3	NA	TGTGCCACCCAAGACCTAATGTCGACAGATACGCAGTATTTT	CATQDLMSTDTQYF
TRBV19	few	TRBJ2-5	NA	TGTGCCAGTAAAATGGTTGGCGGGGAAGAGACCCAGTACTTC	CASKMVGGEETQYF
TRBV6-5	NA	TRBJ1-4	TRBD1	TGTGCCAGCAGTCTGACAGGGGTATTCGAAAAACTGTTTTTT	CASSLTGVFEKLFF
TRBV9	NA	TRBJ1-2	NA	TGTGCCAGCAGCGTAGGCGGGGGCGCAGGGGGCTACACCTTC	CASSVGGGAGGYTF
TRBV15	NA	TRBJ2-6	NA	TGTGCCACCAGCCGGGGGTCTGGGGCCAACGTCCTGACTTTC	CATSRGSGANVLTF
TRBV25-1	few	TRBJ1-1	NA	TGTGCCAGCAGTGATCGGGGTCAGGTGAACACTGAAGCTTTCTTT	CASSDRGQVNTEAFF
TRBV2	few	TRBJ1-1	TRBD1	TGTGCCAGCAGTTACAGGGGCTTGAACACTGAAGCTTTCTTT	CASSYRGLNTEAFF
TRBV7-9	few	TRBJ2-1	TRBD2	TGTGCCAGCAGACTGACTAGCGGAACCTACAATGAGCAGTTCTTC	CASRLTSGTYNEQFF
TRBV30	few	TRBJ1-5	NA	TGTGCCTGGAGTTCTGGGGGCAATCAGCCCCAGCATTTT	CAWSSGGNQPQHF
TRBV4-3	NA	TRBJ2-6	NA	TGCGCCAGCAGCCAAGGGGCTTGGGGCTCTGGGGCCAACGTCCTGACTTTC	CASSQGAWGSGANVLTF
TRBV10-3	few	TRBJ1-1	TRBD1	TGTGCCATCAGCGAGGACAGGATGAACACTGAAGCTTTCTTT	CAISEDRMNTEAFF
TRBV10-3	few	TRBJ2-2	NA	TGTGCCATCAGAGCCGGGTCCTACACCGGGGAGCTGTTTTTT	CAIRAGSYTGELFF
TRBV7-2	NA	TRBJ2-1	NA	TGTGCCAGCAGCTTAAGTCTGACAGACTACAATGAGCAGTTCTTC	CASSLSLTDYNEQFF